One T cell receptor beta chain is described in this entry. As yet, its antigen is unknown. The entry originates in a study of blood T cells in healthy people across ages. Study-level results: Investigators viewed diversity estimates from one million T cells as underestimates, the study reported.

Per individual sample, total RNA of at least 6 micrograms was extracted. A sample-barcoded 5' primer and a J-beta primer mix were used in a second PCR of about 7 to 11 cycles. Each CDR3 protein is one row after TCRdb ran MiXCR on the 5' RACE reads. The sample comprises about 720,000 distinct CDR3 sequences, approximately 22% of which are singletons, and roughly 22% rests with the top ten. The CDR3 covers 13 residues. The V gene's germline CDR1 is KGHSH and CDR2 LQKENI. V lost 8 bases, J lost 2 bases, and 12 bases lay in between. The sequence was obtained from a man aged 65 to 85 in good health. V and J are TRBV18 and TRBJ1-1; D might be TRBD1 (5 bases). Specimen: blood. CDR3 bases: TGTGCCAGCGTAACTCAGGGAAACACTGAAGCTTTCTTT. This sequence encodes CASVTQGNTEAFF.